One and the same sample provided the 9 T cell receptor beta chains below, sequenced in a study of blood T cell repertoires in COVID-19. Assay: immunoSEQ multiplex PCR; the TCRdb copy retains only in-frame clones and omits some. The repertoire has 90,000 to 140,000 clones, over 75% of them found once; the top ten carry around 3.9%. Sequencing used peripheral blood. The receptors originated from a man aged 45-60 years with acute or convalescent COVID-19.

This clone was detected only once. The CDR3 DNA reads as TGTGCCAGCAGCCGGAGCGGGGGGAGCTCCTACAATGAGCAGTTCTTC. Its protein product is CASSRSGGSSYNEQFF. The rearrangement joins TRBV5-5 to TRBJ2-1; 9 positions agree with TRBD2. The CDR3 is 16 amino acids. CDR1 is SGHKS, CDR2 YYEKEE, per germline (reference sequence). J lost 0 bases, V lost 4 bases, and 5 bases had no gene match.

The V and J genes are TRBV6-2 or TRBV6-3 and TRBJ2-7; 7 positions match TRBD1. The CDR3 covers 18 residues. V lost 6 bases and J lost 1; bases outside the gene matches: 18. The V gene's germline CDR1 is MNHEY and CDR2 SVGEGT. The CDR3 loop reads CASSVFGGTVSLSYEQYF. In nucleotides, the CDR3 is TGTGCCAGCAGCGTTTTTGGTGGGACAGTGTCCCTGTCCTACGAGCAGTACTTC.

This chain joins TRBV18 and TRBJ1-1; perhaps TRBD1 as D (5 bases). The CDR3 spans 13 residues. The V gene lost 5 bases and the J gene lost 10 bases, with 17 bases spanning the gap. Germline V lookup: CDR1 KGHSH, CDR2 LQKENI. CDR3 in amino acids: CASSGREAPGAFF. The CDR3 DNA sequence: TGTGCCAGCTCAGGCAGGGAGGCCCCAGGAGCTTTCTTT.

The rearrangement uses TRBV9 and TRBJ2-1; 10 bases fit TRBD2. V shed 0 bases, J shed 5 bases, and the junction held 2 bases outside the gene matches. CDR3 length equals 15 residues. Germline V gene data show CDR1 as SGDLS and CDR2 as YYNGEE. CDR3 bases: TGTGCCAGCAGCGTAGGAGCGGGAGGGCACAATGAGCAGTTCTTC. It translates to CASSVGAGGHNEQFF.

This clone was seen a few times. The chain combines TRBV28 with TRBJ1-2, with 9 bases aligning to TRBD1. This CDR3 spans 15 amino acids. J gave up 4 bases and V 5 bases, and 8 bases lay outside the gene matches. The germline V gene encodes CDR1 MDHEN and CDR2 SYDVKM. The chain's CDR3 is CASSLRTGVTYGYTF. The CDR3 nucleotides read TGTGCCAGCAGTCTCAGGACAGGGGTAACCTATGGCTACACCTTC.

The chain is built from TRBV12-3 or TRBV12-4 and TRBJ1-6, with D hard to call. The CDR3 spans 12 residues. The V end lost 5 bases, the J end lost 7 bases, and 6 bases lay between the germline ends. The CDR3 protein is CASSPENSPLHF. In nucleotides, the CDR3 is TGTGCCAGCAGTCCCGAGAATTCACCCCTCCACTTT.

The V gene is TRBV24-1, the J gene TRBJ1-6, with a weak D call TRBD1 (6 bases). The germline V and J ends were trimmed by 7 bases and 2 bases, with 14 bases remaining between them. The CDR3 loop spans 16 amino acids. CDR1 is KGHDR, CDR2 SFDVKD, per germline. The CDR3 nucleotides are TGTGCCACCAGACCGAGACAGGCCCCCTATAATTCACCCCTCCACTTT. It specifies CATRPRQAPYNSPLHF.

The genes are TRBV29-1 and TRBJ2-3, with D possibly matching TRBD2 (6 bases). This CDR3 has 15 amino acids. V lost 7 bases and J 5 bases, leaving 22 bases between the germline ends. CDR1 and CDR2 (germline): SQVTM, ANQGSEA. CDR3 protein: CSAYRRGSRVDTQYF. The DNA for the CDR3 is TGCAGCGCTTATAGGCGGGGATCCAGGGTAGATACGCAGTATTTT.

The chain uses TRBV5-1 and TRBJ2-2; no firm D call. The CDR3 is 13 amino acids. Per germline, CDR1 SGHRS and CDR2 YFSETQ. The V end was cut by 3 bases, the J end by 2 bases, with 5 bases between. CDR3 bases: TGCGCCAGCAGCTCGACAAACACCGGGGAGCTGTTTTTT. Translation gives CASSSTNTGELFF.